This T cell receptor (beta chain) was identified during a study of Ad26.COV2.S vaccination and SARS-CoV-2 variants. This clone was counted a single time. The antigen is unknown. Whole-study findings and limits: Individuals receiving vaccine had higher spike-specific TCR breadth than placebo recipients did. Measurement of non-spike TCR breadth gave similar results in vaccine and placebo recipients. Post-vaccination breadth of spike-specific CD8+ and CD4+ T cell responses was reportedly substantial.

Produced via immunoSEQ multiplex PCR; TCRdb's table is partial and in-frame only. The profile shows about 180,000 clones, around 90% of them singletons. Germline CDR1 reads SGHNT; CDR2 reads YYREEE (reference sequence). The CDR3 consists of 17 residues. The V end was cut by 1 base, the J end by 0 bases, with 11 bases between. The gene calls are TRBV5-4 and TRBJ2-6, with unresolved D. The sequence came from a human donor who had recovered from COVID-19. Material: peripheral blood, obtained after recovery from COVID-19. The CDR3 protein is CASSLSQLRSGANVLTF. DNA of the CDR3: TGTGCCAGCAGCTTGAGTCAACTCCGCTCTGGGGCCAACGTCCTGACTTTC.